This T cell receptor (beta chain) stems from a study of T cell clonotyping in hematopoietic cell transplantation. The CDR3 extends over 17 amino acids. Trimming cost V 2 bases and J 5 bases; bases outside gene matches: 12. Looked up from germline, CDR1 is SGHTA and CDR2 is FQGNSA. Sequenced by immunoSEQ multiplex PCR; TCRdb stores in-frame clones only, minus some. This sample has around 45,000 clones, with approximately 82% found just once. Time point noted: recipient sample about 28 days before transplant, after cytoreduction. This clonotype was obtained from a man in his fifties or sixties with myelodysplastic syndrome. Some clones in this sample may be carry-over from other donors' samples. The chain uses TRBV7-2 and TRBJ1-1; 9 positions match TRBD1. The sequences come from peripheral blood mononuclear cells, collected before stem cell transplant. The CDR3 bases are TGTGCCAGCAGCTTATTTCCGAGGACAGGGGATGAAACTGAAGCTTTCTTT. The encoded protein is CASSLFPRTGDETEAFF.